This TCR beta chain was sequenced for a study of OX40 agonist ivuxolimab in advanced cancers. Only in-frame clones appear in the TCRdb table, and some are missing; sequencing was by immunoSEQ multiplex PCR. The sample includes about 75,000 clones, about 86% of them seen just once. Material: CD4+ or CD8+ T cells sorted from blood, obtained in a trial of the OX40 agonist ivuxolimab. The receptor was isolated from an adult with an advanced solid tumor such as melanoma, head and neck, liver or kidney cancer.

DNA of the CDR3: TGTGCCAGCAGCGTAGAAAGAGAAAGTGGGTTTGAAAAACTGTTTTTT. Residues: CASSVERESGFEKLFF. The chain has TRBV9 and TRBJ1-4; D gene uncertain. Trimming removed 0 bases from V and 7 bases from J, with 16 bases in between. This CDR3 is 16 amino acids long. Germline V CDR1 and CDR2: SGDLS, YYNGEE.